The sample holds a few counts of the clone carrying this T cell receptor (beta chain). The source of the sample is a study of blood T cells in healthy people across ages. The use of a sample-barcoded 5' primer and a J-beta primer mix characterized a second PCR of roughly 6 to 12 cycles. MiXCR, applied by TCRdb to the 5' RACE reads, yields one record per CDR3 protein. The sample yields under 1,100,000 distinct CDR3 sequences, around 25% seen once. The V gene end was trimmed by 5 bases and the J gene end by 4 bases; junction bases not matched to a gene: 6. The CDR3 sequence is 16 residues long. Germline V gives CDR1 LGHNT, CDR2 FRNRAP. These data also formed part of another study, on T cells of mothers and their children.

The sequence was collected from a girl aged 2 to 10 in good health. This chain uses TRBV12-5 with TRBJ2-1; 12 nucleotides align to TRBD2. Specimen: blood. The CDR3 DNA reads TGTGCTAGTGGTACAGCTAGCGGGGGGGTTTACAATGAGCAGTTCTTC. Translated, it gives CASGTASGGVYNEQFF. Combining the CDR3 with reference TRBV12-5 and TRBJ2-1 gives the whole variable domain DARVTQTPRHKVTEMGQEVTMRCQPILGHNTVFWYRQTMMQGLELLAYFRNRAPLDDSGMPKDRFSAEMPDATLATLKIQPSEPRDSAVYFCASGTASGGVYNEQFFGPGTRLTVL.